One sample yielded the 15 T cell receptor beta chains listed below, sequenced in a study of immune evolution from preneoplasia to lung adenocarcinoma. This table comes from immunoSEQ multiplex PCR, and its TCRdb copy is limited to in-frame clones, with some not included. The data show a few thousand clones, with around four fifths seen just once and less than 25% held by the top ten. Source material: FFPE adjacent normal lung tissue. All receptors come from a donor at least 70 years old with lung adenocarcinoma.

The chain recombines TRBV5-1 with TRBJ1-1; 10 bases fit TRBD1. Trimming took 0 bases from V and 3 from J; bases not matched to a gene: 5. CDR1 and CDR2 (germline): SGHRS, YFSETQ. The CDR3 totals 16 residues. CDR3 sequence: CASSLGTGGLYTEAFF. CDR3 nucleotides: TGCGCCAGCAGCTTGGGGACAGGGGGGTTGTACACTGAAGCTTTCTTT.

The rearrangement links TRBV5-1 to TRBJ1-1, with 10 bases lining up with TRBD1. This CDR3 is built from 15 residues. Trimming cost V 6 bases and J 5 bases; bases outside gene matches: 10. The V gene's germline CDR1 is SGHRS and CDR2 YFSETQ. CDR3 sequence reads: CASTDRQGAVTEAFF. The DNA for the CDR3 is TGCGCCAGCACCGACAGACAGGGGGCCGTGACTGAAGCTTTCTTT.

The J gene is TRBJ2-5, the V gene TRBV6-1; D possibly uses TRBD1 or TRBD2 (6 bases each). The CDR3 has 14 amino acids. Germline CDR1 and CDR2: MNHNS and SASEGT. The V end lost 6 bases, the J end lost 8 bases, and 19 bases lay between the germline ends. The CDR3 nucleotides are TGTGCCAGCAGCTTGGGGGGCCCGCTAGATACCCAGTACTTC. Translating gives CASSLGGPLDTQYF.

The chain has TRBV28 and TRBJ1-1, with D possibly being TRBD1 (6 bases). V was cut by 5 bases and J by 0 bases, with 10 bases left in between. CDR3 length equals 14 residues. CDR1 MDHEN and CDR2 SYDVKM come from the germline V gene. CDR3 DNA: TGTGCCAGCAGTCTGACAGGCATGAACACTGAAGCTTTCTTT. Amino acid sequence: CASSLTGMNTEAFF.

The rearrangement uses TRBV29-1 and TRBJ2-1, with no clear D. V was clipped by 4 bases and J by 6 bases, with 7 bases between them. The CDR3 is 11 residues long. The germline V gene has CDR1 SQVTM and CDR2 ANQGSEA. CDR3 coding DNA: TGCAGCGTTGCAGCGAGCAATGAGCAGTTCTTC. This codes for CSVAASNEQFF.

The sample holds one count of this clone. The V call is TRBV10-3, the J call TRBJ2-1, with 8 bases fitting TRBD2. This CDR3 has 16 residues. The V and J ends lost 6 bases and 2 bases, in that order; junction bases with no gene match: 9. CDR1 and CDR2 (germline): ENHRY, SYGVKD. CDR3 amino acids: CAIRPGAGVAYNEQFF. The CDR3 DNA reads as TGTGCCATCAGGCCGGGAGCGGGAGTCGCCTACAATGAGCAGTTCTTC.

The chain has TRBV29-1 and TRBJ2-4, with a possible D match to TRBD1 (5 bases). Germline V gives CDR1 SQVTM, CDR2 ANQGSEA. CDR3 size: 15 residues. V was clipped by 5 bases and J by 1 base, with 15 bases between them. In DNA, the CDR3 is TGCAGCGTTACTACAGGAGTCGGTGCCAAAAACATTCAGTACTTC. This encodes CSVTTGVGAKNIQYF. Based on the CDR3 plus reference TRBV29-1 and TRBJ2-4, the full variable domain is SAVISQKPSRDICQRGTSLTIQCQVDSQVTMMFWYRQQPGQSLTLIATANQGSEATYESGFVIDKFPISRPNLTFSTLTVSNMSPEDSSIYLCSVTTGVGAKNIQYFGAGTRLSVL.

This clone showed up just once. The V and J genes are TRBV28 and TRBJ2-1; 11 bases agree with TRBD2. With V trimmed by 6 bases and J by 0 bases, 10 bases remained unmatched. The CDR3 is made up of 18 amino acids. CDR1 is MDHEN, CDR2 SYDVKM, per germline. The CDR3 reads CASSPGTSGLISYNEQFF. The CDR3 DNA is TGTGCCAGCAGCCCCGGGACTAGCGGACTCATCTCCTACAATGAGCAGTTCTTC. Full variable domain (outside the CDR3, taken from reference TRBV28 and TRBJ2-1): DVKVTQSSRYLVKRTGEKVFLECVQDMDHENMFWYRQDPGLGLRLIYFSYDVKMKEKGDIPEGYSVSREKKERFSLILESASTNQTSMYLCASSPGTSGLISYNEQFFGPGTRLTVL.

A remark on this clone: Compared with germline, one end of the junction differs, possibly owing to a read error. The J gene is TRBJ2-7, the V gene TRBV2; D may be TRBD1 (6 bases). CDR3 length: 15 residues. Germline V gene sequence: CDR1 SNHLY, CDR2 FYNNEI. CDR3 in amino acids: CASNEQGVGGDEQYF. In nucleotides, the CDR3 is TGTGCCAGCAATGAACAGGGAGTTGGGGGTGACGAGCAGTACTTC.

The chain employs TRBV6-5 and TRBJ2-5; D remains unclear. V was clipped by 0 bases and J by 5 bases, with 10 bases between them. The germline CDR1 and CDR2 sequences are MNHEY and SVGAGI. The CDR3 contains 14 residues. For the CDR3, the DNA is TGTGCCAGCAGTTACTCGACCAGACCCGAGACCCAGTACTTC. Residues: CASSYSTRPETQYF.

This clone was recorded once. The chain has TRBV7-3 and TRBJ2-1; 7 nucleotides line up with TRBD1. The length of the CDR3 is 12 residues. The germline V gene has CDR1 SGHTA and CDR2 FQGTGA. The J segment lost 9 bases and the V segment lost 3 bases, leaving 2 bases of the junction unmatched. CDR3 region: CASSLRQGEQFF. Written as DNA, the CDR3 is TGTGCCAGCAGCTTGCGACAGGGTGAGCAGTTCTTC.

This chain links TRBV28 with TRBJ1-5; 8 positions agree with TRBD1. The V segment lost 6 bases and the J segment 5 bases; nucleotides outside the gene matches: 12. The CDR3 is 16 amino acids. Germline-derived CDR1 and CDR2 are MDHEN and SYDVKM. Here the CDR3 DNA reads TGTGCCAGCAGAAGCCCAGGGGGCGTGGGAGATCAGCCCCAGCATTTT. It encodes CASRSPGGVGDQPQHF.

The V call is TRBV10-3, the J call TRBJ1-2; weak D call: TRBD1 (6 bases). Trimming pared 2 bases from V and 3 bases from J, leaving 10 bases between. Germline V gene sequence: CDR1 ENHRY, CDR2 SYGVKD. The CDR3 covers 14 residues. The CDR3 reads CAISEGQGYYGYTF. In DNA, the CDR3 is TGTGCCATCAGTGAGGGTCAGGGGTACTATGGCTACACCTTC.

The chain has TRBV7-9 and TRBJ1-2; D perhaps matches TRBD1 (5 bases). Germline assignment: CDR1 SEHNR and CDR2 FQNEAQ (reference sequence). V was clipped by 7 bases and J by 6 bases, with 18 bases between them. This CDR3 has 14 amino acids. The CDR3 DNA reads TGTGCCAGCACCCTCCAACGGGACCGAGATGGCTACACCTTC. This translates into CASTLQRDRDGYTF.

This clone was found a few times. The J gene is TRBJ2-7, the V gene TRBV2; TRBD2 matches 10 bases. The CDR3 consists of 14 residues. Trimming took 8 bases from V and 5 from J; bases not matched to a gene: 9. The germline V gene encodes CDR1 SNHLY and CDR2 FYNNEI. The DNA for the CDR3 is TGTGCCAGCGGGGGGCTAGCGGGAGTCCACGAGCAGTACTTC. This translates into CASGGLAGVHEQYF.